This TCR beta chain was retrieved from a study of Ad26.COV2.S vaccination and SARS-CoV-2 variants. Study overall: The authors gave Ad26.COV2.S intramuscularly, either once or twice 56 days apart.

As for treatment: some 20 received Ad26.COV2.S at low or high dose, single or two shots; roughly 5 received placebo; per-sample allocation not given. Vaccine and placebo recipients were sampled on day 63 after the first injection. Per germline, CDR1 SNHLY and CDR2 FYNNEI. V shed 7 bases and J shed 5 bases, with 9 bases lying between them. The CDR3 sequence is 11 residues long. Produced via immunoSEQ multiplex PCR; TCRdb's table is partial and in-frame only. Of 350,000 to 600,000 clones listed, roughly nine tenths were seen once; the top ten hold more than 1.5%. This chain uses TRBV2 with TRBJ2-7, with D unresolved. This TCR was recovered from a person aged 18 to 65 who received the Ad26.COV2.S COVID-19 vaccine or a placebo. Sequenced here: peripheral blood, sampled in a trial of Ad26.COV2.S vaccine versus placebo. CDR3 nucleotide sequence: TGTGCCAGCACCCAATTCCACGAGCAGTACTTC. Residues: CASTQFHEQYF.